This TCR beta chain was captured by sequencing in a study of Ad26.COV2.S vaccination and SARS-CoV-2 variants. Study at large: Doses of Ad26.COV2.S were injected into muscle once or twice, 56 days apart. Study observations and caveats: Measurement of non-spike TCR breadth gave similar results in vaccine and placebo recipients.

The ends were cut back, 8 bases at V and 9 bases at J, with 14 bases in the middle. This CDR3 has 12 residues. Measured with immunoSEQ multiplex PCR; TCRdb has only the in-frame clones, and not every one. The sample carries around 250,000 clones, around 87% recorded once. The treatment denotes: some 20 received Ad26.COV2.S at low or high dose, single or two shots; five or six received placebo; per-sample allocation not given. Collection of samples fell on day 63 after the first vaccine or placebo injection. In Boston, an adult donor aged 18-55 years took part. Expressing Wuhan-strain SARS-CoV-2 spike, an Ad26 vector served as the vaccine. In its sample, this clone was seen once. Its antigen is currently unknown.

Sequencing used peripheral blood, obtained in a trial of Ad26.COV2.S vaccine versus placebo. This TCR was recovered from a person aged 18-60 years who received the Ad26.COV2.S COVID-19 vaccine or a placebo. The rearrangement joins TRBV12-3 or TRBV12-4 to TRBJ2-1; no clear D gene. CDR3 amino acids: CASGLAGREQFF. As DNA, the CDR3 is TGTGCCAGCGGCCTCGCCGGGCGTGAGCAGTTCTTC.